These 4 T cell receptor beta chains originate from one sample sequenced in a study of shared clonotypes between healthy human individuals. Sequencing used immunoSEQ multiplex PCR; TCRdb keeps in-frame clones, though not all of them. This sample has 980,000 or so clones, with approximately 80% found just once. Sequences were obtained from memory CD4+ T cells sorted from blood. Subset defined: CD45RA-negative fraction. All receptors derive from a man between 18 and 29 years old in good health.

The chain has TRBV2 and TRBJ1-1; 7 bases are a match to TRBD1. Germline V gene sequence: CDR1 SNHLY, CDR2 FYNNEI. With V trimmed by 9 bases and J by 0 bases, 4 bases remained unmatched. The CDR3 spans 13 residues. The CDR3 DNA follows: TGTGCCAGTCGGGACAGTATGAACACTGAAGCTTTCTTT. Translation: CASRDSMNTEAFF.

The sample holds one count of this clone. The chain has TRBV5-1 and TRBJ1-1; 7 nucleotides line up with TRBD1. The trim removed 3 bases at V and 4 bases at J, leaving 6 bases unmatched. Per the germline V gene, CDR1 is SGHRS and CDR2 is YFSETQ. The CDR3 has 14 amino acids. The CDR3 DNA sequence: TGCGCCAGCAGCTCGGACAGGCAAGGCACTGAAGCTTTCTTT. Translated, it gives CASSSDRQGTEAFF. The full variable domain, completed using reference TRBV5-1 and TRBJ1-1, is KAGVTQTPRYLIKTRGQQVTLSCSPISGHRSVSWYQQTPGQGLQFLFEYFSETQRNKGNFPGRFSGRQFSNSRSEMNVSTLELGDSALYLCASSSDRQGTEAFFGQGTRLTVV.

This clone was recorded once. V gene TRBV7-2 combines with J gene TRBJ2-7, with 10 bases that match TRBD1. The CDR3 length is 16 residues. After removal of 5 bases from V and 0 bases from J, the junction contained 7 bases not matched to a gene. CDR1 and CDR2 from the germline V gene are SGHTA and FQGNSA. The CDR3 here is CASSRDRTGGSYEQYF. The DNA of the CDR3 is TGTGCCAGCAGCCGGGACCGGACAGGGGGCTCCTACGAGCAGTACTTC.

For this clone: Other DNA sequences in this sample translate to the same CDR3. This chain connects TRBV30 to TRBJ2-5, with a possible D match to TRBD2 (5 bases). This CDR3 has 13 amino acids. Deletions cut 3 bases from V and 2 bases from J, with 10 bases between. The germline V gene encodes CDR1 GTSNPN and CDR2 SVGIG (reference sequence). The CDR3 sequence is CAWSGGPQETQYF. The CDR3 coding sequence is TGTGCCTGGAGCGGAGGACCTCAAGAGACCCAGTACTTC.